These T cell receptor beta chains were read from a single sample in a study of CD8 T cells in Susac syndrome. TCRdb redid the calling of the immunoSEQ multiplex PCR reads with MiXCR, one entry per CDR3 protein. Of tens of thousands of distinct CDR3 sequences in the sample, roughly 95% are singletons; the top ten hold roughly 0.62%. Sequenced sample: CD8+ T cells from PBMCs. The receptor source for this set is a human donor with Susac syndrome. Each CDR3 is given with its conserved first and last residue.

>TRBV2|16
CASSDRGGGLRSPLHF
>TRBV27|15
CASSLVRGGNTEAFF
>TRBV6-5|14
CASSFLQPNEKLFF
>TRBV7-9|17
CASSPPGANSMNTEAFF
>TRBV30|12
CARTENTGELFF
>TRBV20-1|14
CSAFQGPGANVLTF
>TRBV6-5|15
CASKPGTGEGSPLHF
>TRBV24-1|14
CATSDLRVNTEAFF
>TRBV20-1|13
CSVYGDGSYEQYF
>TRBV18|18
CASSPPGLAGDYTDTQYF
>TRBV29-1|14
CSVEGPGTSYEQYF
>TRBV13|16
CASSRPDRELNYGYTF
>TRBV4-3|12
CASSRTGEGYTF
>TRBV30|13
CAYHSGGLYEQYF
>TRBV6-2/TRBV6-3|13
CASSEAISYEQYF
>TRBV9|14
CASSVEGLAGEQYF
>TRBV5-1|14
CASSRTGESGELFF
>TRBV29-1|13
CSAPEGASYGYTF
>TRBV7-9|16
CASSPPTGELVYGYTF
>TRBV9|15
CASSGTGDRGSPLHF
>TRBV5-4|14
CASSLGQVYSPLHF
>TRBV30|13
CAWTDGRYTEAFF
>TRBV10-2|15
CASSDGGRGIETQYF
>TRBV18|15
CASSPGAGIEETQYF
>TRBV28|11
CASKLTDTQYF
>TRBV20-1|17
CSAPHRSVLFGANVLTF
>TRBV3-1|12
CASSHIRSPLHF
>TRBV12-3/TRBV12-4|17
CASSSGDRLDLVETQYF
>TRBV20-1|15
CSANSDRASSYEQYF
>TRBV20-1|13
CSAGRGLGGPQHF
>TRBV30|13
CAGGTGGTDTQYF
>TRBV29-1|11
CSVDHNAEAFF
>TRBV20-1|13
CSARGGTLVEQFF
>TRBV6-1|14
CASREGTSGKTQYF
>TRBV5-1|14
CASSISGEAGELFF
>TRBV6-2/TRBV6-3|8
CASRVYTF
>TRBV5-4|16
CASSPGQGDGNSPLHF